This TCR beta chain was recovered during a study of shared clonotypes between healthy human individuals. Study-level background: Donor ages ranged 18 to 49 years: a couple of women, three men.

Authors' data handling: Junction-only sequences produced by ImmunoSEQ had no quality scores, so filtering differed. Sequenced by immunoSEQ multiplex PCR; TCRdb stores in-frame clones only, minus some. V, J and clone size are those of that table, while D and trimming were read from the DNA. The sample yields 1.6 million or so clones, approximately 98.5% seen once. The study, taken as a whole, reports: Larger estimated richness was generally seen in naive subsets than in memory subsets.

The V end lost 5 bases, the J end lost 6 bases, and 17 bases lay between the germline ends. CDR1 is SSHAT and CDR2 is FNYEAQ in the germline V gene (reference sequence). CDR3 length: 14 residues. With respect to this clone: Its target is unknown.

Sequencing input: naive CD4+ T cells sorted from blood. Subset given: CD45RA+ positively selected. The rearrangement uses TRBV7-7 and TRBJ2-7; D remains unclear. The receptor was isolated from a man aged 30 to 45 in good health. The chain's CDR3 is CASSPNPSVTEQYF. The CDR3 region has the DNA TGTGCCAGCAGCCCGAACCCCTCCGTTACCGAGCAGTACTTC.